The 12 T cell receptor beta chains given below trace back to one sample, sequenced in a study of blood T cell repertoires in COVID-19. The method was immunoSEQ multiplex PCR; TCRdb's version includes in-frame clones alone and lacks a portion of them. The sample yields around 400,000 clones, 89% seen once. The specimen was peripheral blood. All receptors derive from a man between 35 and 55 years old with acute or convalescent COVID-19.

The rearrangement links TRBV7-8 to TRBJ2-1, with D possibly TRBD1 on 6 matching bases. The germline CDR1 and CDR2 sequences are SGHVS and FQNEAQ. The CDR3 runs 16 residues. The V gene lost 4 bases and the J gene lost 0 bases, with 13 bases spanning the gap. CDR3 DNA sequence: TGTGCCAGCAGCTCCGGCACAGGGAGCTCCTACAATGAGCAGTTCTTC. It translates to CASSSGTGSSYNEQFF.

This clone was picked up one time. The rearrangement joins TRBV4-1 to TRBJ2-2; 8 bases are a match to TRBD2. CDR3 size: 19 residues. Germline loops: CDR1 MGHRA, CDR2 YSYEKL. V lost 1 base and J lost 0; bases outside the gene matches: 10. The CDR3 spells CASSQGALAGMANTGELFF. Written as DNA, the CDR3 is TGCGCCAGCAGCCAAGGGGCGTTAGCGGGGATGGCGAACACCGGGGAGCTGTTTTTT.

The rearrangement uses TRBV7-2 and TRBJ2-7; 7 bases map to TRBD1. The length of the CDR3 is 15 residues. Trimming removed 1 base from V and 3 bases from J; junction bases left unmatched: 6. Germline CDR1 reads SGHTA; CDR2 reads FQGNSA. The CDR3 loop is CASSLDGSGGYEQYF. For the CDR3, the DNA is TGTGCCAGCAGCTTAGATGGGTCAGGGGGCTACGAGCAGTACTTC.

Here the CDR3 reads CATSDPGSGGDTQYF. CDR3 nucleotides: TGTGCCACCAGTGATCCGGGGTCGGGGGGCGATACGCAGTATTTT. The chain recombines TRBV24-1 with TRBJ2-3, with a possible D match to TRBD2 (7 bases). Deletions cut 3 bases from V and 6 bases from J, with 15 bases between. Germline V gene lookup returns CDR1 KGHDR and CDR2 SFDVKD. CDR3 length equals 15 residues.

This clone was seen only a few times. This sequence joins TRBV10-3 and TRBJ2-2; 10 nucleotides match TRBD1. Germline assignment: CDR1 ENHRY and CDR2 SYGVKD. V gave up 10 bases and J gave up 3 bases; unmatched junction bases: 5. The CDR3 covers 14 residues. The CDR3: CATAGTGDTGELFF. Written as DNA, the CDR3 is TGTGCCACGGCCGGGACAGGGGACACCGGGGAGCTGTTTTTT.

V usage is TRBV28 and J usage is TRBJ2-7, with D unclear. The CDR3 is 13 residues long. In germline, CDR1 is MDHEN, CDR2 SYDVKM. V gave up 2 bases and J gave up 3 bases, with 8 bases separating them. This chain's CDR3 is CASSLEVIYEQYF. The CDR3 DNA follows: TGTGCCAGCAGTTTAGAGGTTATCTACGAGCAGTACTTC.

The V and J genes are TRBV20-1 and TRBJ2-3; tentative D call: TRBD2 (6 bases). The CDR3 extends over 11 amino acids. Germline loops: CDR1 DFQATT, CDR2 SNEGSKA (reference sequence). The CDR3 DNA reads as TGCGGGGGGATGCGCACAGATACGCAGTATTTT. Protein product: CGGMRTDTQYF.

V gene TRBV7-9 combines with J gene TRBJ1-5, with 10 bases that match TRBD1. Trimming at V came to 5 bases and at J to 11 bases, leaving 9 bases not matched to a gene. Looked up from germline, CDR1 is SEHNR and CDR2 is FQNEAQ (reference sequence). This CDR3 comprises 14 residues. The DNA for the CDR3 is TGTGCCAGCAGCCCGGGACAGGGGTCCTCATCCCAGCATTTT. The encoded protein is CASSPGQGSSSQHF.

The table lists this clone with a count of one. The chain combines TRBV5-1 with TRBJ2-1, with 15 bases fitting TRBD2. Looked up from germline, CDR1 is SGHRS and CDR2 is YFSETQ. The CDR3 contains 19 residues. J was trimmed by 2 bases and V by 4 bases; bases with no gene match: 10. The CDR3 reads CASSASGTSGRSTYNEQFF. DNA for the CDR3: TGCGCCAGCAGCGCTTCCGGGACTAGCGGGAGGTCGACCTACAATGAGCAGTTCTTC.

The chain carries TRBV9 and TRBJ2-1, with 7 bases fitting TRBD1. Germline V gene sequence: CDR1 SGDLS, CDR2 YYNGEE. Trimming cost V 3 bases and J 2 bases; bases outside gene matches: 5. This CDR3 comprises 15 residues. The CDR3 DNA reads TGTGCCAGCAGCGCGTACAGGGGACCCTACAATGAGCAGTTCTTC. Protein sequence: CASSAYRGPYNEQFF.

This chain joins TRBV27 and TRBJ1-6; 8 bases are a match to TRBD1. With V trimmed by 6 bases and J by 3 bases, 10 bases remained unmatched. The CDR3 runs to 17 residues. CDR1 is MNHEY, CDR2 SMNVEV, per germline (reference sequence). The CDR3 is CASSMTTGVRYNSPLHF. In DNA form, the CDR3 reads TGTGCCAGCAGCATGACGACAGGGGTCCGCTATAATTCACCCCTCCACTTT.

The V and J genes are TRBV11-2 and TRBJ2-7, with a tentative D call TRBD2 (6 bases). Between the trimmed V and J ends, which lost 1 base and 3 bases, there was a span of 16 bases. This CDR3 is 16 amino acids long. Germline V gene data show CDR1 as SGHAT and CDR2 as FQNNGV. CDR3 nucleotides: TGTGCCAGCAGCTTAGCATTGCGGGGACCTTTCTACGAGCAGTACTTC. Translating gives CASSLALRGPFYEQYF.